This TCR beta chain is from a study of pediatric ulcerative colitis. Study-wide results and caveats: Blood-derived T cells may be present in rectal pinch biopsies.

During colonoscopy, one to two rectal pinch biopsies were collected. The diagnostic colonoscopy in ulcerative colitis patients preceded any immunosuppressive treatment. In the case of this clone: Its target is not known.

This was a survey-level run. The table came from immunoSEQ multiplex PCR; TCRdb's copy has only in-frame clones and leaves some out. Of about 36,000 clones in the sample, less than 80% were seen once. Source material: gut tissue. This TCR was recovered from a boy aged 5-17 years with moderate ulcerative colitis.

The CDR3: CASSTQSSGANVLTF. The CDR3, as DNA: TGTGCCAGCAGTACCCAGAGCTCTGGGGCCAACGTCCTGACTTTC. V gene TRBV6-6 combines with J gene TRBJ2-6; D unclear. Germline CDR1 is MNHNY and CDR2 is SVGAGI (reference sequence). The length of the CDR3 is 15 residues. Trimming took off 5 bases at V and 0 bases at J, with 8 bases between the two ends.